One and the same sample provided the 11 T cell receptor beta chains below, sequenced in a study of blood T cell repertoires in COVID-19. Sequencing used immunoSEQ multiplex PCR; TCRdb keeps in-frame clones, though not all of them. In the table there are about 74,000 clones, 84% of which are singletons. Specimen: peripheral blood. The origin of the receptors is a man in his sixties or seventies with acute or convalescent COVID-19.

The V gene is TRBV2, the J gene TRBJ1-6, with D uncertain. Germline lookup yields CDR1 SNHLY and CDR2 FYNNEI. The V end was cut by 8 bases, the J end by 7 bases, with 15 bases between. This CDR3 is 14 amino acids long. The CDR3 region has the DNA TGTGCCAGCTGGTCGAGGGTAAACAATTCACCCCTCCACTTT. Translating gives CASWSRVNNSPLHF.

The chain joins TRBV19 to TRBJ2-3; 12 nucleotides agree with TRBD2. From germline, CDR1 is LNHDA and CDR2 SQIVND (reference sequence). V trimming: 9 bases; J trimming: 9 bases; junction bases outside the gene matches: 13. The CDR3 covers 15 residues. The CDR3: CASSGLAGLGWTQYF. The CDR3 bases are TGTGCCAGCTCGGGACTAGCGGGTTTAGGGTGGACGCAGTATTTT.

The V gene is TRBV6-2 or TRBV6-3, the J gene TRBJ1-2, with 9 bases aligning to TRBD1. Per the germline V gene, CDR1 is MNHEY and CDR2 is SVGEGT. With V trimmed by 2 bases and J by 8 bases, 9 bases remained unmatched. CDR3 length: 15 amino acids. Here the CDR3 DNA reads TGTGCCAGCAGTTACCCCGGACAGGGGAGAGGAGGCTACACCTTC. As protein: CASSYPGQGRGGYTF.

This chain connects TRBV27 to TRBJ2-6, with D possibly matching TRBD1 (5 bases). This CDR3 is 14 amino acids long. CDR1 and CDR2 (germline): MNHEY, SMNVEV (reference sequence). CDR3 residues: CATALVAGANVLTF. CDR3 nucleotide sequence: TGTGCGACAGCCCTCGTGGCTGGGGCCAACGTCCTGACTTTC.

DNA of the CDR3: TGTGCCAGCAGCCAAGTGGGACTAGCGGGAGGAAAAGGGCAGTTCTTC. This codes for CASSQVGLAGGKGQFF. V gene TRBV3-1 (or the pseudogene TRBV3-2) combines with J gene TRBJ2-1; 15 nucleotides match TRBD2. With 1 base clipped from V and 12 bases from J, the junction kept 7 bases outside the gene matches. This CDR3 has 16 residues. Looked up from germline, CDR1 is LGHDT and CDR2 is YNNKEL (reference sequence).

The chain is built from TRBV6-6 and TRBJ2-5; 9 bases match TRBD1. This CDR3 comprises 15 residues. Trimming at V came to 6 bases and at J to 1 base, leaving 6 bases not matched to a gene. Germline V gives CDR1 MNHNY, CDR2 SVGAGI (reference sequence). The CDR3, as DNA: TGTGCCAGCAGGCCGGGACAGGGTTTCCAAGAGACCCAGTACTTC. Its translation: CASRPGQGFQETQYF.

CDR3: CASSPKGGREGEQYF. CDR3 nucleotides: TGTGCCAGCAGCCCTAAGGGCGGCAGGGAGGGCGAGCAGTACTTC. The chain recombines TRBV5-4 with TRBJ2-7; 7 positions match TRBD2. The CDR3 sequence is 15 residues long. CDR1 and CDR2 from the germline V gene are SGHNT and YYREEE (reference sequence). Losses at the gene ends were 4 bases for V and 6 bases for J; bases not matched to a gene: 13.

This chain uses TRBV7-6 with TRBJ2-1, with 10 bases that match TRBD2. J lost 7 bases, V lost 6 bases, and 12 bases had no gene match. The CDR3 contains 16 residues. Germline CDR1 SGHVS, CDR2 FNYEAQ. For the CDR3, the DNA is TGTGCCAGCAGTTCAGGTTCTAGCGGGAGTAGGAATGAGCAGTTCTTC. Translating it yields CASSSGSSGSRNEQFF.

The chain employs TRBV11-3 and TRBJ2-2; D gene uncertain. Germline loops: CDR1 SGHNT, CDR2 YENEEA. The CDR3 has 13 amino acids. Trimming stripped 5 bases from V and 1 base from J, with 5 bases between. As DNA, the CDR3 is TGTGCCAGCAGCCCAGTGAACACCGGGGAGCTGTTTTTT. It yields the protein CASSPVNTGELFF.

The CDR3 DNA follows: TGTGCCAGCAGCTTAGGAGGACAGGGTGCCTATGGCTACACCTTC. Encoded protein: CASSLGGQGAYGYTF. The chain has TRBV7-8 and TRBJ1-2, with 8 nucleotides matching TRBD1. This CDR3 spans 15 amino acids. CDR1 SGHVS and CDR2 FQNEAQ come from the germline V gene. V lost 1 base and J lost 4; bases outside the gene matches: 5.

The gene calls are TRBV28 and TRBJ2-1; TRBD2 matches at 10 bases. Germline assignment: CDR1 MDHEN and CDR2 SYDVKM. The CDR3 runs 17 residues. The junction had 18 bases not matched to a gene; V was cut back by 11 bases and J by 5 bases. CDR3 in DNA: TGTGCCTCCCGATTGAGGACTAGCGGCGATGTACACAATGAGCAGTTCTTC. Translation: CASRLRTSGDVHNEQFF.